This TCR beta chain was profiled in a study of early T cells in non-severe SARS-CoV-2 infection. Across the study: Chains from this unsorted whole-blood bulk RNA could not be paired. Notes on the study in general: Using VDJdb, the matching emphasized anti-spike CD8 responses while missing private and CD4 specificities.

The CDR3 sequence is 15 residues long. Germline assignment: CDR1 DFQATT and CDR2 SNEGSKA (reference sequence). V lost 0 bases and J lost 0; bases outside the gene matches: 2. Individual cDNA molecules received unique molecular identifiers during library preparation. TCRdb reanalysed the 5' RACE reads using MiXCR and keeps one entry per CDR3 protein. The table shows approximately 80,000 distinct CDR3 sequences, with around 12% occurring only once. In regard to this clonotype: Its antigen is currently unknown.

V usage is TRBV20-1 and J usage is TRBJ2-1; 7 bases fit TRBD2. The sequence was obtained from an adult who was a healthcare worker with PCR-confirmed SARS-CoV-2 infection or an uninfected control (not recorded which). The sequenced sample was whole blood. This CDR3 reads CSARDAGVSYNEQFF. The CDR3 bases are TGCAGTGCTAGAGATGCGGGGGTCTCCTACAATGAGCAGTTCTTC.